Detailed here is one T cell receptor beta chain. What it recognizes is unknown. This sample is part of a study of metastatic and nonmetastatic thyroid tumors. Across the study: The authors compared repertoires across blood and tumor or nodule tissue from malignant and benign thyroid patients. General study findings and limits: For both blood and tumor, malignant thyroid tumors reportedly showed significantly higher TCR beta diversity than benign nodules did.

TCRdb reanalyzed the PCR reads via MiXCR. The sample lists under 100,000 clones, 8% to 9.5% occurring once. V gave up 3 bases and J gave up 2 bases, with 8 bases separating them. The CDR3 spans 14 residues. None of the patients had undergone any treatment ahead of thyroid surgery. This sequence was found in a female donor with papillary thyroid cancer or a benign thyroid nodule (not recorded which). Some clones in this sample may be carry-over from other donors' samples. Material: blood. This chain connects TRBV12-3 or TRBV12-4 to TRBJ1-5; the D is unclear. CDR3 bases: TGTGCCAGCAGTTTCTCCAGAGGCAATCAGCCCCAGCATTTT. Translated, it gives CASSFSRGNQPQHF.